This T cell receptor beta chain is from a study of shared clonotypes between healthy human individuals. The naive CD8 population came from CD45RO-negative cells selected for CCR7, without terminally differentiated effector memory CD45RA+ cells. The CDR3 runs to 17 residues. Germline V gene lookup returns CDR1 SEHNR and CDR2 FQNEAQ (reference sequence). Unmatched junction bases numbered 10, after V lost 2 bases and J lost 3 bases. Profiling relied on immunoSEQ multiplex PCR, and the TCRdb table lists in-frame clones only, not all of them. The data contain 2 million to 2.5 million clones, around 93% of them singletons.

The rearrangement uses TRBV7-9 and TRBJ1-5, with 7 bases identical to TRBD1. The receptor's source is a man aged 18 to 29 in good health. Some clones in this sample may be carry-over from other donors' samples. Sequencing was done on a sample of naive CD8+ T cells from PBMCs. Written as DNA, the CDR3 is TGTGCCAGCAGCTTATCGTCAGATGGGACAGACAATCAGCCCCAGCATTTT. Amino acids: CASSLSSDGTDNQPQHF.